The sequence of this TCR beta chain was determined in a study of patients and donors after allogeneic stem cell transplantation. TCRdb re-analysed the RT-PCR reads in MiXCR, keeping a single row per CDR3 protein. The sample has about a million distinct CDR3 sequences; roughly 18% are singletons. V shed 6 bases and J 2 bases; nucleotides not matched to a gene: 6. Germline values: CDR1 DFQATT, CDR2 SNEGSKA (reference sequence). The CDR3 runs to 14 residues. The V gene is TRBV20-1, the J gene TRBJ1-1; TRBD1 agrees at 10 bases. The clonotype comes from a human donor who was either an allogeneic HSCT recipient or a stem cell or donor lymphocyte infusion donor (not recorded which). It is not recorded whose cells these are; they may come from a transplant donor. The sample comprised blood, either unsorted or a sorted T cell fraction (not recorded which). The CDR3 DNA follows: TGCAGTGCCCCGGACAGGGGGATCAACACTGAAGCTTTCTTT. It is translated as CSAPDRGINTEAFF.